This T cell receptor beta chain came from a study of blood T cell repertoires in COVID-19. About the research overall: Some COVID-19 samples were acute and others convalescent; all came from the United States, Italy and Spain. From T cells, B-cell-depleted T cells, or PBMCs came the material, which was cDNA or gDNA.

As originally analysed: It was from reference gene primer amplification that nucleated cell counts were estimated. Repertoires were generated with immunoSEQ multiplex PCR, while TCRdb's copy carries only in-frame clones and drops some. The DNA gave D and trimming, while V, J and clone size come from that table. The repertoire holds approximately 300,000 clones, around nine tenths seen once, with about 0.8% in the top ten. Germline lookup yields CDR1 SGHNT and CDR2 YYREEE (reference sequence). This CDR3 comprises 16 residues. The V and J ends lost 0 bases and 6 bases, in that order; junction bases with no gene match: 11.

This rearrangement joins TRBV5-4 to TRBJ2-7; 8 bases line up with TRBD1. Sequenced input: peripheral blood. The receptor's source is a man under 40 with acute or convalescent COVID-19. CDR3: CASSLVPGQGMGEQYF. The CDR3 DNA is TGTGCCAGCAGCTTGGTGCCCGGACAGGGAATGGGCGAGCAGTACTTC.